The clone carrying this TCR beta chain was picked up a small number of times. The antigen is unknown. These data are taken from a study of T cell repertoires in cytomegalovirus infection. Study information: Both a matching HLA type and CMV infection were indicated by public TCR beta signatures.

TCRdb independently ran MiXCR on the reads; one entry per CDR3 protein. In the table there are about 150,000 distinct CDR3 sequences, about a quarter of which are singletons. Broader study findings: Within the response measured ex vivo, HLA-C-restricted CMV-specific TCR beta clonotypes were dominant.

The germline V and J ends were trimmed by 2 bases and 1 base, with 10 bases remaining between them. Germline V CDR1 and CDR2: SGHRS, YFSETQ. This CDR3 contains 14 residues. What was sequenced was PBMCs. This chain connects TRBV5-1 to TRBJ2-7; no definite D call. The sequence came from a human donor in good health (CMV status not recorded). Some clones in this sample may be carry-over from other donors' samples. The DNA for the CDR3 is TGCGCCAGCAGCTTCAACACACAGTCCTACGAGCAGTACTTC. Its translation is CASSFNTQSYEQYF.